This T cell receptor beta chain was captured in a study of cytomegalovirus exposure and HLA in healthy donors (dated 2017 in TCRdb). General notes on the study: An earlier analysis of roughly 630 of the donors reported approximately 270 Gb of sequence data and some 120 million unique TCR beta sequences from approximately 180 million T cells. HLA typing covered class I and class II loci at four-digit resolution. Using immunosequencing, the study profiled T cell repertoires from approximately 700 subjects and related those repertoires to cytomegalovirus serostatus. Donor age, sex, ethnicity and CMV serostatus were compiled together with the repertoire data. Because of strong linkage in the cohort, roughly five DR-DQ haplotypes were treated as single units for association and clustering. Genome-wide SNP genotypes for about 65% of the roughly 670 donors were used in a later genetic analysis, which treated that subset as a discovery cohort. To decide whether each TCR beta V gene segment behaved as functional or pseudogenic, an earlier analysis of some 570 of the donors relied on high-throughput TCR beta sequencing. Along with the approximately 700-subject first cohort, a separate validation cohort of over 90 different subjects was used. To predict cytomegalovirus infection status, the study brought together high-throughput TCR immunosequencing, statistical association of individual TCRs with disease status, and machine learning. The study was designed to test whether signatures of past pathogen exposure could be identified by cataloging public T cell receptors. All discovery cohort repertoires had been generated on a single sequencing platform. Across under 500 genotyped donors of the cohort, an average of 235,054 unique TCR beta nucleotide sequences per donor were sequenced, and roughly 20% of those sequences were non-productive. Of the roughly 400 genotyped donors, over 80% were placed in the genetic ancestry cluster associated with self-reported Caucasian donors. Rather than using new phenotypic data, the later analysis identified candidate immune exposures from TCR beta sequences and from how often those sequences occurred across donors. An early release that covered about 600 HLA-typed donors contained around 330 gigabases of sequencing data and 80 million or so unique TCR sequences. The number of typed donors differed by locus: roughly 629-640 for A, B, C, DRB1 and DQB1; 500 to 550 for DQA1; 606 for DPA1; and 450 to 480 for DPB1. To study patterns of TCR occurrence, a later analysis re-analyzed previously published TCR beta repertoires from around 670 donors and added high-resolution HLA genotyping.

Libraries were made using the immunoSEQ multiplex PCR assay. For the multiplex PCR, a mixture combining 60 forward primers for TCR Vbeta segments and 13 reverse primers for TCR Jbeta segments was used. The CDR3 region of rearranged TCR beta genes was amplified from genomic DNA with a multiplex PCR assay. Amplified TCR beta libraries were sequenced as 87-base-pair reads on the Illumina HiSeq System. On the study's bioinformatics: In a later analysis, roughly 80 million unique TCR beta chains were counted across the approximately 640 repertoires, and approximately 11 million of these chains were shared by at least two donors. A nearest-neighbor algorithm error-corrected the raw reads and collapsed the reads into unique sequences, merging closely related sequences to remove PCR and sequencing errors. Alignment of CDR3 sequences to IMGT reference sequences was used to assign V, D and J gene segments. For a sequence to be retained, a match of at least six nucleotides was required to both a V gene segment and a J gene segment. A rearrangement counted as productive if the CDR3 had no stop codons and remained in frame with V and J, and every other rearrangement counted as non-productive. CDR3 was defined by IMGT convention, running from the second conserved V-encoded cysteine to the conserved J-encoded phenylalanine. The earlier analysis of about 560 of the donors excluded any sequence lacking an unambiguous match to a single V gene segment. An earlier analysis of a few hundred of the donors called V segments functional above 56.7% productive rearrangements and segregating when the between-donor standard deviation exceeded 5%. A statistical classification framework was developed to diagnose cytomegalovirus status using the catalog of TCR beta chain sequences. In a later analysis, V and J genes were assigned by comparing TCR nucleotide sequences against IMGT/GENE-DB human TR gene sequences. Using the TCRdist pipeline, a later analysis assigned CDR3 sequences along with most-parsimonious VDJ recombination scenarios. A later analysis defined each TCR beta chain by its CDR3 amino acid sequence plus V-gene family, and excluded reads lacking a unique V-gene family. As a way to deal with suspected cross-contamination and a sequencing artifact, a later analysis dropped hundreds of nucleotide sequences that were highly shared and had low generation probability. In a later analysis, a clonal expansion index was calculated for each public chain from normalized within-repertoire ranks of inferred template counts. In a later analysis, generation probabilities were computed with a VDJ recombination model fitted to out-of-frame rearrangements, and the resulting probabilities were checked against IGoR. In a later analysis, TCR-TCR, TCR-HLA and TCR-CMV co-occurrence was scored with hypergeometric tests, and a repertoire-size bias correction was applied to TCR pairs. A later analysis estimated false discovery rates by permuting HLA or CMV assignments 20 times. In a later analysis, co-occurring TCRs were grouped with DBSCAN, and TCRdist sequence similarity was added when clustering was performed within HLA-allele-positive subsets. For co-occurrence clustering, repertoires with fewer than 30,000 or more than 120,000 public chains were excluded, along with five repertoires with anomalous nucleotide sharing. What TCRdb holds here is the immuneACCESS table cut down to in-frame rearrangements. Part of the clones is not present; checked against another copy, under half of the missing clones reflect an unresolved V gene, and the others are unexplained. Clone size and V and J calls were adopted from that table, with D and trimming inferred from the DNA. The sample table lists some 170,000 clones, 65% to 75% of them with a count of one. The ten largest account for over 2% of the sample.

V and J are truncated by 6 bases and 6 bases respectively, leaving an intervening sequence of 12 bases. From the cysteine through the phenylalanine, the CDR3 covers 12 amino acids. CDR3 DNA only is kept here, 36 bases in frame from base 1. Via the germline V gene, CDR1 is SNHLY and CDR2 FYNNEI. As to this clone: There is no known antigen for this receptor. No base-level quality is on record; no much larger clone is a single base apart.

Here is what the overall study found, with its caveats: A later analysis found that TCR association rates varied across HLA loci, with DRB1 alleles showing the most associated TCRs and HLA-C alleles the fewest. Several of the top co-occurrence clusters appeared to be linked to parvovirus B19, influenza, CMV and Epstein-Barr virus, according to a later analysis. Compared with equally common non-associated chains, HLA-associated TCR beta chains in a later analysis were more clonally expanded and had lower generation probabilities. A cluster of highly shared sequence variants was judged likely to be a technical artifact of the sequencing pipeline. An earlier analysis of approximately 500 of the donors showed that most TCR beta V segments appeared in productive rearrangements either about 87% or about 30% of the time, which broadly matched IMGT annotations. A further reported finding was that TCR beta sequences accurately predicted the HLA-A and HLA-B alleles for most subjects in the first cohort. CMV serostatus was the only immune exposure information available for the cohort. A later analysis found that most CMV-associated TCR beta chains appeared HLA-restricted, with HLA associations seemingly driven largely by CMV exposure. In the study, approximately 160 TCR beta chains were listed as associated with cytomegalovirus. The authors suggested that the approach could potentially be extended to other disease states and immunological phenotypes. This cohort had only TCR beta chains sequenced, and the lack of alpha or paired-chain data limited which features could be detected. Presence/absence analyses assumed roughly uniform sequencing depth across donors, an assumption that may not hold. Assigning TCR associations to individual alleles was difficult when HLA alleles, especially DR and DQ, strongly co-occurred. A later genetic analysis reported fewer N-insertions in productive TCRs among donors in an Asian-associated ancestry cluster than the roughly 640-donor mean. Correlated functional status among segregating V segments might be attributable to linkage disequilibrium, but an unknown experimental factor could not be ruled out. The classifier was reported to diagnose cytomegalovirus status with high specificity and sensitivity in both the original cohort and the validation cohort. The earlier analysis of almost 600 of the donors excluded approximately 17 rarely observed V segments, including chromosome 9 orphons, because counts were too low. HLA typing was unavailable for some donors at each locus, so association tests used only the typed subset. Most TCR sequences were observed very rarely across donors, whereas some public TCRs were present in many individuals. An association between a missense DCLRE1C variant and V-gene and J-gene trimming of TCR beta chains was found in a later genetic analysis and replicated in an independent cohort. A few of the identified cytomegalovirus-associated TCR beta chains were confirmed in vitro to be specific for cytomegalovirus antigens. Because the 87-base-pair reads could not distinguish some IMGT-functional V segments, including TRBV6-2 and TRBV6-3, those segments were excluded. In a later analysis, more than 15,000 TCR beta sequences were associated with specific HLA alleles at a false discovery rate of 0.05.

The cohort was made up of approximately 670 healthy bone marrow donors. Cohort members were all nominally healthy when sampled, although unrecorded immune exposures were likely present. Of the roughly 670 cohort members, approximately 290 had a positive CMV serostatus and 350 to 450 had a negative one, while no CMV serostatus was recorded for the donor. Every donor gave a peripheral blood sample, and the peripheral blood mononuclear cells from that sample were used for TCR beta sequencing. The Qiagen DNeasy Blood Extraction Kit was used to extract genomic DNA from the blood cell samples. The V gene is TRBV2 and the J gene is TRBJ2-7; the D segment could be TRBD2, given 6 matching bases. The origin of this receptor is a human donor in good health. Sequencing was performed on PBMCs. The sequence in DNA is TGTGCCAGCAGCGGGGGAGTCGCCGAGCAGTACTTC. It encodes CASSGGVAEQYF.